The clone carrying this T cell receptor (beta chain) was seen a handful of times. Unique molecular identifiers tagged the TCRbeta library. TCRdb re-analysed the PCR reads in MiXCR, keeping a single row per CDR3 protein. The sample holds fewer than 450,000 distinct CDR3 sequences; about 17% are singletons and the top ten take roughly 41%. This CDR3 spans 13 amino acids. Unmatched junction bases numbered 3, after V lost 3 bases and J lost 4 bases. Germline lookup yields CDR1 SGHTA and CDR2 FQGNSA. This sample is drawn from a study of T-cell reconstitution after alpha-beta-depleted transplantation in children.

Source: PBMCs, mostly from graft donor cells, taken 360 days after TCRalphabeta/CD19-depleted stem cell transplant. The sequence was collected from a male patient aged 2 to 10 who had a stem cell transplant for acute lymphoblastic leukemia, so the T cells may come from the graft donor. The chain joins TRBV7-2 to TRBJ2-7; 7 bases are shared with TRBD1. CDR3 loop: CASSFDRAYEQYF. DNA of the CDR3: TGTGCCAGCAGCTTTGACAGGGCTTACGAGCAGTACTTC. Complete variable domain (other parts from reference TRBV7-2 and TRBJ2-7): GAGVSQSPSNKVTEKGKDVELRCDPISGHTALYWYRQSLGQGLEFLIYFQGNSAPDKSGLPSDRFSAERTGGSVSTLTIQRTQQEDSAVYLCASSFDRAYEQYFGPGTRLTVT.